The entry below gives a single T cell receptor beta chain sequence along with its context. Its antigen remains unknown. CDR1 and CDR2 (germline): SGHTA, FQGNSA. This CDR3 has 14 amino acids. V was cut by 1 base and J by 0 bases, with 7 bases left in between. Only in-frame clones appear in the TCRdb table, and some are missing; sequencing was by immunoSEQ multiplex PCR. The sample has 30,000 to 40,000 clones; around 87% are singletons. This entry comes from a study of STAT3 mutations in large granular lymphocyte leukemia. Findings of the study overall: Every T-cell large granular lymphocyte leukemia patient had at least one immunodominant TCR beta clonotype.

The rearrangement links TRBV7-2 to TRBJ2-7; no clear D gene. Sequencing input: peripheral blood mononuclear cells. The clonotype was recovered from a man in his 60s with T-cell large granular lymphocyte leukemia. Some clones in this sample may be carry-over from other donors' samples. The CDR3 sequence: CASSLDFSSYEQYF. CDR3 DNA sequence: TGTGCCAGCAGCTTAGACTTTAGCTCCTACGAGCAGTACTTC.